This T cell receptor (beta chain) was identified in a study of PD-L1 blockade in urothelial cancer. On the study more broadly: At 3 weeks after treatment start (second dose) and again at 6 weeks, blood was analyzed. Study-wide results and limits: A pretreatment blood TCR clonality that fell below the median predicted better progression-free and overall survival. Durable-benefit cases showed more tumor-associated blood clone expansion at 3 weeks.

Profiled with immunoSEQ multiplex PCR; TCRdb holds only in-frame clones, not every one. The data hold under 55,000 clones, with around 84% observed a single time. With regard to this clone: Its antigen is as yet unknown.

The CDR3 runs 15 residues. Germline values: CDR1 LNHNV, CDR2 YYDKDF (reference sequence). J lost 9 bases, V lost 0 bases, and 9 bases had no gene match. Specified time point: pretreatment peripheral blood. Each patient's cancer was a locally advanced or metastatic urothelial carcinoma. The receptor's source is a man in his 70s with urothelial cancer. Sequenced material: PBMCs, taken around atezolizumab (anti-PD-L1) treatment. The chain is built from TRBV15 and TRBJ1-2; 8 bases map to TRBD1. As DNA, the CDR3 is TGTGCCACCAGCAGAGATTTCCACAGGGGGGCCCGCTACACCTTC. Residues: CATSRDFHRGARYTF.